The 2 T cell receptor beta chains reported below all come from one sample, sequenced in a study of metastatic and nonmetastatic thyroid tumors. All patients reached thyroid surgery having received no treatment beforehand. TCRdb reprocessed the PCR reads via MiXCR. The data show around 10,000 clones, more than 25% seen once. Input material: tumor tissue. All receptors derive from a female donor with papillary thyroid cancer or a benign thyroid nodule (not recorded which). Some clones in this sample may be carry-over from other donors' samples.

Ten or more counts support this clone. This chain joins TRBV5-8 and TRBJ2-3, with no clear D. V was trimmed by 5 bases and J by 0 bases, leaving 4 bases between them. The CDR3 loop spans 12 amino acids. In germline, CDR1 is SGHTS, CDR2 YDEGEE. DNA of the CDR3: TGTGCCAGCAGAGGGAGCACAGATACGCAGTATTTT. Protein sequence: CASRGSTDTQYF.

V and J are TRBV30 and TRBJ1-2; D is unresolved. The CDR3 spans 12 residues. Germline lookup yields CDR1 GTSNPN and CDR2 SVGIG (reference sequence). V was clipped by 4 bases and J by 4 bases, with 10 bases between them. CDR3 nucleotides: TGTGCCTGGAACCTACCAGGCTATGGCTACACCTTC. It is translated as CAWNLPGYGYTF. Variable domain in full (rest from reference TRBV30 and TRBJ1-2): SQTIHQWPATLVQPVGSPLSLECTVEGTSNPNLYWYRQAAGRGLQLLFYSVGIGQISSEVPQNLSASRPQDRQFILSSKKLLLSDSGFYLCAWNLPGYGYTFGSGTRLTVV.